These 15 T cell receptor beta chains were sequenced from one sample in a study of T cell repertoires in cytomegalovirus infection. No antigen has been identified for these receptors. TCRdb ran MiXCR on the reads and lists one entry per CDR3 protein. The repertoire consists of about 900,000 distinct CDR3 sequences, with 31% occurring once and the leading ten covering 13%. Sample: cultured CD8+ T cells from PBMCs, taken from culture after CMV antigen stimulation. Every receptor here comes from a human donor in good health (CMV status not recorded). Some clones in this sample may be carry-over from other donors' samples.

Ten or more counts support this clonotype. The genes are TRBV7-2 and TRBJ1-1; D ambiguous. The V end lost 2 bases, the J end lost 1 base, and 5 bases lay between the germline ends. The CDR3 contains 13 residues. Germline V gene lookup returns CDR1 SGHTA and CDR2 FQGNSA. CDR3 protein: CASSLWGNTEAFF. The CDR3 DNA follows: TGTGCCAGCAGCTTATGGGGGAACACTGAAGCTTTCTTT.

This clonotype was picked up a small number of times. The gene calls are TRBV4-1 and TRBJ2-3, with D perhaps matching TRBD2 (7 bases). Trimming removed 1 base from V and 2 bases from J, with 16 bases in between. From germline, CDR1 is MGHRA and CDR2 YSYEKL. This CDR3 comprises 17 residues. The CDR3 region is CASSQVTAGADTDTQYF. As DNA, the CDR3 is TGCGCCAGCAGCCAAGTTACCGCGGGGGCTGACACAGATACGCAGTATTTT.

The sample holds a few counts of this clonotype. The chain employs TRBV7-9 and TRBJ1-2, with TRBD1 matching over 7 bases. The V and J ends lost 4 bases and 2 bases, in that order; junction bases with no gene match: 7. Looked up from germline, CDR1 is SEHNR and CDR2 is FQNEAQ (reference sequence). The CDR3 totals 15 residues. In nucleotides, the CDR3 is TGTGCCAGCAGCTCGGCCGGGACAGTAAACTATGGCTACACCTTC. It is translated as CASSSAGTVNYGYTF. The variable domain in full, with the rest retrieved from reference TRBV7-9 and TRBJ1-2, is DTGVSQNPRHKITKRGQNVTFRCDPISEHNRLYWYRQTLGQGPEFLTYFQNEAQLEKSRLLSDRFSAERPKGSFSTLEIQRTEQGDSAMYLCASSSAGTVNYGYTFGSGTRLTVV.

A few counts support this clonotype. J is TRBJ2-3 and V is TRBV9; D possibly corresponds to TRBD2 (6 bases). CDR3 size: 14 residues. V was pared by 3 bases and J by 3 bases, with 11 bases between. Germline CDR1 is SGDLS and CDR2 is YYNGEE. In DNA form, the CDR3 reads TGTGCCAGCAGCGAGACTAGAGGGACAGATACGCAGTATTTT. It specifies CASSETRGTDTQYF.

The chain joins TRBV24-1 to TRBJ2-1, with TRBD2 identical over 8 bases. This CDR3 has 15 amino acids. The trim removed 5 bases at V and 4 bases at J, leaving 6 bases unmatched. Germline lookup yields CDR1 KGHDR and CDR2 SFDVKD. As DNA, the CDR3 is TGTGCCACCAGTGCGACTAGCGCCGTTTACAATGAGCAGTTCTTC. Amino acids: CATSATSAVYNEQFF.

This clonotype was counted ten times or more. The rearrangement links TRBV12-3 or TRBV12-4 to TRBJ1-5; no clear D gene. CDR3 length: 15 amino acids. V was pared by 3 bases and J by 1 base, with 10 bases between. For the CDR3, the DNA is TGTGCCAGCAGTTTCATGGCAAGGAGCAATCAGCCCCAGCATTTT. It translates to CASSFMARSNQPQHF.

Only a few counts were recorded for this clonotype. The chain is built from TRBV4-1 and TRBJ1-2; a weak D match, TRBD1 (6 bases). The germline V gene encodes CDR1 MGHRA and CDR2 YSYEKL. This CDR3 comprises 14 residues. V was pared by 1 base and J by 7 bases, with 13 bases between. The CDR3 nucleotides are TGCGCCAGCAGCCAAGTCCTGGGACAATTTGGCTACACCTTC. This encodes CASSQVLGQFGYTF.

The rearrangement joins TRBV19 to TRBJ1-6; D is uncertain. This CDR3 has 13 residues. CDR1 and CDR2 from the germline V gene are LNHDA and SQIVND (reference sequence). The V end lost 9 bases, the J end lost 8 bases, and 14 bases lay between the germline ends. CDR3 in DNA: TGTGCCAGCCGCATGGCAGGATATTCACCCCTCCACTTT. Translation gives CASRMAGYSPLHF. Based on the CDR3 plus reference TRBV19 and TRBJ1-6, the full variable domain is DGGITQSPKYLFRKEGQNVTLSCEQNLNHDAMYWYRQDPGQGLRLIYYSQIVNDFQKGDIAEGYSVSREKKESFPLTVTSAQKNPTAFYLCASRMAGYSPLHFGNGTRLTVT.

V is TRBV7-3 and J is TRBJ2-4; maybe TRBD2 (5 bases). The CDR3 spans 13 residues. V was pared by 1 base and J by 8 bases, with 9 bases between. Germline V lookup: CDR1 SGHTA, CDR2 FQGTGA. CDR3 protein: CASSLNGMDIQYF. The CDR3 DNA follows: TGTGCCAGCAGCTTAAACGGGATGGACATTCAGTACTTC.

The sample holds a few counts of this clonotype. The chain has TRBV27 and TRBJ2-2, with D possibly being TRBD1 (5 bases). Trimming removed 6 bases from V and 0 bases from J, with 11 bases in between. The CDR3 sequence is 15 residues long. Germline CDR1 reads MNHEY; CDR2 reads SMNVEV (reference sequence). The CDR3 region has the DNA TGTGCCAGCAGCCGGACATATTCGAACACCGGGGAGCTGTTTTTT. This gives the protein CASSRTYSNTGELFF.

This chain joins TRBV20-1 and TRBJ1-2; D is uncertain. Trimming shortened V by 3 bases and J by 8 bases, and 10 bases separated the two germline ends. Germline CDR1 reads DFQATT; CDR2 reads SNEGSKA (reference sequence). The CDR3 runs 11 residues. This CDR3 is CSASREAGYTF. The CDR3 DNA is TGCAGTGCTAGTAGGGAGGCCGGCTACACCTTC.

The chain is built from TRBV4-1 and TRBJ1-1; D is perhaps TRBD1 (6 bases). This CDR3 region has 15 residues. CDR1 and CDR2 (germline): MGHRA, YSYEKL. V gave up 4 bases and J gave up 1 base, with 13 bases separating them. CDR3 DNA: TGCGCCAGCAGCCTTACGGCAGGGGCGAACACTGAAGCTTTCTTT. As protein: CASSLTAGANTEAFF.

The CDR3 reads CASSGVVAEQFF. The DNA of the CDR3 is TGTGCCAGCAGTGGGGTCGTGGCTGAGCAGTTCTTC. V and J are TRBV2 and TRBJ2-1; D unclear. The germline gives CDR1 SNHLY, CDR2 FYNNEI. Trimming shortened V by 4 bases and J by 9 bases, and 10 bases separated the two germline ends. This CDR3 contains 12 residues.

This clonotype has a count of ten or more. The chain combines TRBV7-9 with TRBJ2-7, with unresolved D. The CDR3 totals 13 residues. V shed 1 base and J shed 3 bases, with 7 bases lying between them. Germline assignment: CDR1 SEHNR and CDR2 FQNEAQ (reference sequence). Written as DNA, the CDR3 is TGTGCCAGCAGCTTAGGTGACGGCTACGAGCAGTACGTC. As protein: CASSLGDGYEQYV.

The table lists this clonotype with a few counts. The rearrangement joins TRBV12-5 to TRBJ1-4; TRBD1 aligns across 9 bases. The length of the CDR3 is 17 residues. CDR1 LGHNT and CDR2 FRNRAP come from the germline V gene. After removal of 2 bases from V and 8 bases from J, the junction contained 12 bases not matched to a gene. Here the CDR3 DNA reads TGTGCTAGTGGTTTGTTACGGATGGGGACAGGGTCGGAAAAACTGTTTTTT. Translation: CASGLLRMGTGSEKLFF.